This section outlines one TCR beta chain sequence together with its context. Sequencing used immunoSEQ multiplex PCR; TCRdb keeps in-frame clones, though not all of them. Among about 250,000 clones listed, 65% to 90% were seen once. The data are from a study of blood T cell repertoires in COVID-19. CDR1 and CDR2 (germline): SGHTS, YDEGEE. V shed 6 bases and J shed 4 bases, with 13 bases lying between them. The CDR3 consists of 13 residues. The sample taken for sequencing was PBMCs or T cells enriched from blood (not recorded which). The chain uses TRBV5-8 and TRBJ1-2; no reliable D call. This TCR was recovered from a man between 18 and 35 years old who had recovered from COVID-19. CDR3 loop: CASTLAPGYGYTF. CDR3 in DNA: TGTGCCAGCACCCTCGCCCCAGGCTATGGCTACACCTTC.